These T cell receptor beta chains were read from a single sample in a study of Ad26.COV2.S vaccination and SARS-CoV-2 variants. The table came from immunoSEQ multiplex PCR; TCRdb's copy has only in-frame clones and leaves some out. The table shows about 680,000 clones, with about 89% occurring only once. The sequencing used peripheral blood, collected in a trial of Ad26.COV2.S vaccine versus placebo. The receptors derive from a person aged 18-60 years who received the Ad26.COV2.S COVID-19 vaccine or a placebo. The CDR3 runs from the conserved cysteine through the conserved F or W. The order of the fields is V gene, clone size, D gene, J gene, CDR3 protein, CDR3 DNA. The D gene is left open where the match is weak. The size of a clone is reported for some rows only, either as once, few or many, or as a class for expanded clones.

v_gene: TRBV11-2; abundance: .; d_gene: TRBD2; j_gene: TRBJ2-5; CDR3aa: CASSRTSGRQETQYF; CDR3nt: TGTGCCAGCAGCAGGACTAGCGGGAGACAAGAGACCCAGTACTTC
v_gene: TRBV5-1; abundance: .; d_gene: TRBD1; j_gene: TRBJ2-3; CDR3aa: CASSLGTGADTQYF; CDR3nt: TGCGCCAGCAGCCTAGGGACAGGCGCAGATACGCAGTATTTT
v_gene: TRBV4-1; abundance: .; d_gene: TRBD2; j_gene: TRBJ2-5; CDR3aa: CASSQERTSPAMVTQYF; CDR3nt: TGCGCCAGCAGCCAAGAAAGGACTAGTCCAGCAATGGTGACCCAGTACTTC
v_gene: TRBV7-9; abundance: .; d_gene: .; j_gene: TRBJ2-2; CDR3aa: CASTLLVAGELFF; CDR3nt: TGTGCCAGCACCCTCTTAGTTGCCGGGGAGCTGTTTTTT
v_gene: TRBV10-3; abundance: once; d_gene: TRBD1; j_gene: TRBJ1-2; CDR3aa: CAISQDRDYGYTF; CDR3nt: TGTGCCATCAGCCAGGACAGGGACTATGGCTACACCTTC
v_gene: TRBV15; abundance: .; d_gene: TRBD1; j_gene: TRBJ1-2; CDR3aa: CATSRSGQAGYTF; CDR3nt: TGTGCCACCAGCAGGTCGGGACAGGCCGGCTACACCTTC
v_gene: TRBV7-9; abundance: .; d_gene: TRBD1; j_gene: TRBJ2-7; CDR3aa: CASSPRDSAYEQYF; CDR3nt: TGTGCCAGCAGCCCTCGGGACAGCGCCTACGAGCAGTACTTC
v_gene: TRBV19; abundance: .; d_gene: .; j_gene: TRBJ2-2; CDR3aa: CATLPGGLNTGELFF; CDR3nt: TGTGCCACTCTTCCTGGGGGCCTGAACACCGGGGAGCTGTTTTTT
v_gene: TRBV5-1; abundance: .; d_gene: TRBD2; j_gene: TRBJ2-3; CDR3aa: CASSSRTSGNTDTQYF; CDR3nt: TGCGCCAGCAGCTCCCGGACTAGCGGGAACACAGATACGCAGTATTTT
v_gene: TRBV6-2/TRBV6-3; abundance: .; d_gene: .; j_gene: TRBJ1-1; CDR3aa: CASSTRGESTEAFF; CDR3nt: TGTGCCAGCAGTACCCGGGGAGAAAGCACTGAAGCTTTCTTT
v_gene: TRBV14; abundance: .; d_gene: TRBD2; j_gene: TRBJ2-5; CDR3aa: CASSPRGLAGTETQYF; CDR3nt: TGTGCCAGCAGCCCCCGCGGACTAGCGGGAACAGAGACCCAGTACTTC
v_gene: TRBV13; abundance: once; d_gene: .; j_gene: TRBJ1-1; CDR3aa: CASSPQSNTEAFF; CDR3nt: TGTGCCAGCAGCCCACAGAGTAACACTGAAGCTTTCTTT
v_gene: TRBV5-6; abundance: .; d_gene: .; j_gene: TRBJ2-7; CDR3aa: CASSWSNYEQYF; CDR3nt: TGTGCCAGCAGCTGGTCGAACTACGAGCAGTACTTC
v_gene: TRBV2; abundance: .; d_gene: .; j_gene: TRBJ1-3; CDR3aa: CASTRFSGNTIYF; CDR3nt: TGTGCCAGCACCCGATTCTCTGGAAACACCATATATTTT
v_gene: TRBV28; abundance: .; d_gene: .; j_gene: TRBJ2-7; CDR3aa: CASSLFETGDYEQYF; CDR3nt: TGTGCCAGCAGTTTATTTGAGACGGGCGACTACGAGCAGTACTTC
v_gene: TRBV6-6; abundance: .; d_gene: .; j_gene: TRBJ2-7; CDR3aa: CASSPGIAIYEQYF; CDR3nt: TGTGCCAGCAGTCCAGGAATAGCTATTTACGAGCAGTACTTC
v_gene: TRBV9; abundance: .; d_gene: .; j_gene: TRBJ1-6; CDR3aa: CASSAGAYNSPLHF; CDR3nt: TGTGCCAGCAGCGCAGGGGCCTATAATTCACCCCTCCACTTT
v_gene: TRBV3-1/TRBV3-2; abundance: once; d_gene: TRBD1; j_gene: TRBJ2-2; CDR3aa: CASRPGTGGNTGELFF; CDR3nt: TGTGCCAGCAGGCCCGGGACAGGGGGGAACACCGGGGAGCTGTTTTTT
v_gene: TRBV3-1/TRBV3-2; abundance: .; d_gene: TRBD1; j_gene: TRBJ1-1; CDR3aa: CASSLTRGLGNTEAFF; CDR3nt: TGTGCCAGCAGTCTTACCAGGGGGCTAGGGAACACTGAAGCTTTCTTT
v_gene: TRBV15; abundance: .; d_gene: .; j_gene: TRBJ2-1; CDR3aa: CATSRDHLRNSYNEQFF; CDR3nt: TGTGCCACCAGCAGAGATCACTTGCGTAACTCCTACAATGAGCAGTTCTTC
v_gene: TRBV4-3; abundance: .; d_gene: .; j_gene: TRBJ2-7; CDR3aa: CASSQYLGLSPYEQYF; CDR3nt: TGCGCCAGCAGCCAGTACCTGGGCCTGTCTCCCTACGAGCAGTACTTC
v_gene: TRBV3-1/TRBV3-2; abundance: once; d_gene: .; j_gene: TRBJ1-2; CDR3aa: CASSPYLGRGYGYTF; CDR3nt: TGTGCCAGCAGCCCGTACCTGGGCAGGGGCTATGGCTACACCTTC
v_gene: TRBV5-1; abundance: .; d_gene: .; j_gene: TRBJ2-3; CDR3aa: CASSLDSKYTDTQYF; CDR3nt: TGCGCCAGCAGCTTAGACTCCAAGTACACAGATACGCAGTATTTT
v_gene: TRBV7-2; abundance: .; d_gene: TRBD2; j_gene: TRBJ2-4; CDR3aa: CASSAQAGDIQYF; CDR3nt: TGTGCCAGCAGCGCTCAAGCGGGGGACATTCAGTACTTC
v_gene: TRBV30; abundance: .; d_gene: .; j_gene: TRBJ1-5; CDR3aa: CAWRHRSDSNQPQHF; CDR3nt: TGTGCCTGGAGACACCGTTCTGATAGCAATCAGCCCCAGCATTTT
v_gene: TRBV10-2; abundance: .; d_gene: .; j_gene: TRBJ2-1; CDR3aa: CASSETASDEQFF; CDR3nt: TGCGCCAGCAGTGAAACGGCGAGTGATGAGCAGTTCTTC
v_gene: TRBV5-1; abundance: .; d_gene: .; j_gene: TRBJ1-2; CDR3aa: CASSLGVSGSRGYGYTF; CDR3nt: TGCGCCAGCAGCTTGGGAGTATCAGGGTCTCGGGGCTATGGCTACACCTTC
v_gene: TRBV7-8; abundance: .; d_gene: TRBD1; j_gene: TRBJ2-5; CDR3aa: CASSGQGGTGDTAALDWETQYF; CDR3nt: TGTGCCAGCAGCGGACAGGGGGGGACAGGCGACACTGCCGCTTTGGATTGGGAGACCCAGTACTTC
v_gene: TRBV18; abundance: .; d_gene: TRBD2; j_gene: TRBJ2-7; CDR3aa: CASSPGGLAGGREQYF; CDR3nt: TGTGCCAGCTCACCAGGGGGACTAGCGGGAGGTCGGGAGCAGTACTTC